This T cell receptor (beta chain) was found in a study of shared clonotypes between healthy human individuals. The CDR3 has 11 amino acids. The germline V gene has CDR1 MDHEN and CDR2 SYDVKM. V was trimmed by 3 bases and J by 6 bases, leaving 6 bases between them. For each subset, genomic DNA was distributed in equal portions over several immunoSEQ plates. In the authors' methods: Owing to the provision of junction-only sequences devoid of quality scores by immunoSEQ, filtering differed. The repertoire was sequenced with immunoSEQ multiplex PCR; TCRdb's copy has only in-frame clones and lacks some. That table furnishes V, J and clone size, whereas the DNA furnished D and trimming. In the table there are around 1,100,000 clones, 60% to 85% of which are singletons. This clone was counted between two and nine times. Other nucleotide sequences from this sample produce the same CDR3. Every donor was a Caucasian adult from Nashville, Tennessee. CD4+ cells were split into CD45RA+ naive and CD45RA-negative memory subsets.

V usage is TRBV28 and J usage is TRBJ2-7; D ambiguous. The sequence was collected from a man aged 18-30 years in good health. Some clones in this sample may be carry-over from other donors' samples. The source material was memory CD4+ T cells from PBMCs. Subset denoted: CD45RA-negative fraction. CDR3 in DNA: TGTGCCAGCAGTTTCGAGTCCGAGCAGTACTTC. Translating gives CASSFESEQYF.